This T cell receptor beta chain was profiled in a study of OX40 agonist ivuxolimab in advanced cancers. For the study at large: Earlier treatment with anti-PD-1, anti-PD-L1 or anti-CTLA-4 was permitted, and roughly 40% had received some. Findings of the study overall: Fewer expanded clones were found on average in CD4+ than in CD8+ T cells. Dosing at 0.1 to 3.0 mg/kg was accompanied by clonal expansion of CD4+ and CD8+ blood T cells by week 6.

As for this clone: The target antigen is unknown.

Autoimmune disease history or systemic immunosuppression excluded patients. TCRdb's table, derived via immunoSEQ multiplex PCR, lists solely in-frame clones and lacks some. This table holds roughly 56,000 clones, about four fifths found once. In germline, CDR1 is MGHDK, CDR2 SYGVNS. Trimming left V 6 bases short and J 2 bases short, with 19 bases between. CDR3 length: 17 residues. The source is an adult with an advanced solid tumor such as melanoma, head and neck, liver or kidney cancer. The chain is built from TRBV25-1 and TRBJ1-4, with D maybe TRBD1 (5 bases). The sample here was CD4+ or CD8+ T cells sorted from blood, taken in a trial of the OX40 agonist ivuxolimab. CDR3 residues: CASSDDLGATTNEKLFF. CDR3 nucleotides: TGTGCCAGCAGCGACGACCTAGGGGCCACGACTAATGAAAAACTGTTTTTT. The entire variable domain, with the rest obtained from reference TRBV25-1 and TRBJ1-4, is as follows: EADIYQTPRYLVIGTGKKITLECSQTMGHDKMYWYQQDPGMELHLIHYSYGVNSTEKGDLSSESTVSRIRTEHFPLTLESARPSHTSQYLCASSDDLGATTNEKLFFGSGTQLSVL.